The 29 T cell receptor beta chains below all came from one sample that was sequenced in a study of cytomegalovirus exposure and HLA in healthy donors. Vbeta (60) and Jbeta (13) primers were used in the PCR. Data came from immunoSEQ multiplex PCR; TCRdb stores just in-frame clones and leaves some out. The table shows under 200,000 clones, with approximately 65% occurring only once. The sequencing sample was made of PBMCs. The receptor source for this set is a man in his forties in good health and CMV-seronegative.

This chain links TRBV5-1 with TRBJ2-7; perhaps TRBD2 as D (5 bases). Trimming removed 3 bases from V and 6 bases from J, with 16 bases in between. CDR1 is SGHRS and CDR2 is YFSETQ in the germline V gene. The CDR3 consists of 14 residues. CDR3 sequence (DNA): TGCGCCAGCAGCTCCGCGTGGGGAGCAGGCGAGCAGTACTTC. Translated: CASSSAWGAGEQYF.

V and J are TRBV4-1 and TRBJ2-5, with TRBD2 identical over 13 bases. Gene TRBJ2-7 matches the end of the DNA better, so the J call may be wrong. This CDR3 comprises 18 residues. Per germline, CDR1 MGHRA and CDR2 YSYEKL. CDR3: CASSRMQPGLAGSYEQYF. DNA of the CDR3: TGCGCCAGCAGCCGGATGCAACCGGGACTAGCGGGGTCCTACGAGCAGTACTTC.

The chain has TRBV7-3 and TRBJ2-7, with TRBD2 identical over 7 bases. The germline gives CDR1 SGHTA, CDR2 FQGTGA. J gave up 7 bases and V 5 bases, and 8 bases lay outside the gene matches. The CDR3 consists of 13 residues. Here the CDR3 reads CASSLVGEGEQYF. The CDR3 bases are TGTGCCAGCAGCCTCGTTGGGGAGGGAGAGCAGTACTTC.

V gene TRBV28 combines with J gene TRBJ2-7; no reliable D call. Trimming took off 5 bases at V and 3 bases at J, with 14 bases between the two ends. The CDR3 is made up of 14 amino acids. In germline, CDR1 is MDHEN, CDR2 SYDVKM. The CDR3 DNA is TGTGCCAGCAGTCGAGACAAGTTCGGCTACGAGCAGTACTTC. Protein product: CASSRDKFGYEQYF.

J is TRBJ1-2 and V is TRBV19; 7 bases are shared with TRBD1. The CDR3 spans 14 residues. Germline CDR1 is LNHDA and CDR2 is SQIVND (reference sequence). J was trimmed by 2 bases and V by 2 bases; bases with no gene match: 2. The CDR3 reads CASSISQGNYGYTF. The CDR3 DNA follows: TGTGCCAGTAGTATATCACAGGGGAACTATGGCTACACCTTC. Filled out from reference TRBV19 and TRBJ1-2, the complete variable domain reads DGGITQSPKYLFRKEGQNVTLSCEQNLNHDAMYWYRQDPGQGLRLIYYSQIVNDFQKGDIAEGYSVSREKKESFPLTVTSAQKNPTAFYLCASSISQGNYGYTFGSGTRLTVV.

On this clone: A junction boundary mismatches the germline segment, possibly from a read error. The V call is TRBV19, the J call TRBJ1-1; D gene ambiguous. The CDR3 loop spans 14 amino acids. Germline CDR1 and CDR2: LNHDA and SQIVND (reference sequence). The CDR3 nucleotides read TGTGCCAGTAATATAGGCCAGGTATTCACTGAAGCTTTCTTT. As protein: CASNIGQVFTEAFF.

The genes are TRBV7-9 and TRBJ2-7; 7 positions match TRBD1. The CDR3 is 14 residues long. With V trimmed by 5 bases and J by 0 bases, 4 bases remained unmatched. Germline CDR1 reads SEHNR; CDR2 reads FQNEAQ (reference sequence). The CDR3 loop is CASSQTGSSYEQYF. Written as DNA, the CDR3 is TGTGCCAGCAGCCAGACAGGGAGCTCCTACGAGCAGTACTTC.

This clone was observed a handful of times. The chain recombines TRBV6-5 with TRBJ1-1; the D is unclear. Germline loops: CDR1 MNHEY, CDR2 SVGAGI. The V end lost 0 bases, the J end lost 0 bases, and 5 bases lay between the germline ends. This CDR3 spans 14 amino acids. The chain's CDR3 is CASSYSRVNTEAFF. CDR3 in DNA: TGTGCCAGCAGTTACTCGAGAGTGAACACTGAAGCTTTCTTT.

This chain links TRBV14 with TRBJ2-6; D is unclear. The CDR3 runs to 13 residues. V gave up 6 bases and J gave up 2 bases, with 5 bases separating them. Germline V CDR1 and CDR2: SGHDN, FVKESK. The CDR3 sequence is CASSPTGANVLTF. In DNA form, the CDR3 reads TGTGCCAGCAGTCCTACTGGGGCCAACGTCCTGACTTTC.

The rearrangement joins TRBV6-5 to TRBJ1-3, with D perhaps TRBD1 (6 bases). The V gene lost 8 bases and the J gene lost 0 bases, with 14 bases spanning the gap. Per germline, CDR1 MNHEY and CDR2 SVGAGI. The CDR3 is 15 amino acids. CDR3 DNA: TGTGCCAGCTCCCCGGACAGATCCTCTGGAAACACCATATATTTT. Translating it yields CASSPDRSSGNTIYF.

V is TRBV28 and J is TRBJ1-2; a possible D gene is TRBD1 (6 bases). The V and J ends lost 2 bases and 2 bases respectively, with 9 bases between them. The germline gives CDR1 MDHEN, CDR2 SYDVKM. This CDR3 comprises 14 residues. The CDR3 DNA reads TGTGCCAGCAGTTTAACAGGGTCGAACTATGGCTACACCTTC. This gives the protein CASSLTGSNYGYTF.

The genes are TRBV6-5 and TRBJ2-5, with 7 bases aligning to TRBD2. The V gene end was trimmed by 2 bases and the J gene end by 5 bases; junction bases not matched to a gene: 8. The CDR3 length is 15 residues. CDR1 MNHEY and CDR2 SVGAGI come from the germline V gene. CDR3 loop: CASSYRAGDGETQYF. The DNA for the CDR3 is TGTGCCAGCAGTTACCGCGCGGGGGACGGGGAGACCCAGTACTTC.

The rearrangement uses TRBV5-4 and TRBJ1-2; 8 positions agree with TRBD1. CDR1 is SGHNT, CDR2 YYREEE, per germline (reference sequence). The ends lost 0 bases at V and 5 bases at J; junction bases unmatched: 12. The CDR3 length is 17 residues. The DNA for the CDR3 is TGTGCCAGCAGCTTGGAGGGGCGACAGGGGAGAGATTATGGCTACACCTTC. This translates into CASSLEGRQGRDYGYTF. Supplemented by reference TRBV5-4 and TRBJ1-2, the full variable domain reads ETGVTQSPTHLIKTRGQQVTLRCSSQSGHNTVSWYQQALGQGPQFIFQYYREEENGRGNFPPRFSGLQFPNYSSELNVNALELDDSALYLCASSLEGRQGRDYGYTFGSGTRLTVV.

V and J are TRBV5-6 and TRBJ1-5; TRBD1 matches at 9 bases. The CDR3 is 15 residues long. Per the germline V gene, CDR1 is SGHDT and CDR2 is YYEEEE. The V gene end was trimmed by 4 bases and the J gene end by 7 bases; junction bases not matched to a gene: 9. CDR3 sequence (DNA): TGTGCCAGCAGCAAGGGACAGGGACGGGAGCAGCCCCAGCATTTT. Translated, it gives CASSKGQGREQPQHF.

J is TRBJ1-5 and V is TRBV5-5, with D perhaps TRBD1 (6 bases). This CDR3 spans 14 amino acids. Trimming stripped 3 bases from V and 1 base from J, with 8 bases between. Germline CDR1 is SGHKS and CDR2 is YYEKEE (reference sequence). The CDR3 DNA sequence: TGTGCCAGCAGCTCTACAGGGAGCAATCAGCCCCAGCATTTT. Encoded protein: CASSSTGSNQPQHF.

The V gene is TRBV5-1, the J gene TRBJ2-7, with 14 bases lining up with TRBD2. The CDR3 loop spans 16 amino acids. Germline trimming cut 0 bases from V and 6 bases from J; bases unmatched to any gene: 5. Per the germline V gene, CDR1 is SGHRS and CDR2 is YFSETQ. The chain's CDR3 is CASSLGTSGRTSEQYF. The CDR3 coding sequence is TGCGCCAGCAGCTTGGGGACTAGCGGGAGGACCAGCGAGCAGTACTTC.

The chain couples TRBV30 to TRBJ1-4; TRBD1 matches at 8 bases. Per the germline V gene, CDR1 is GTSNPN and CDR2 is SVGIG (reference sequence). Germline trimming cut 8 bases from V and 5 bases from J; bases unmatched to any gene: 4. The CDR3 extends over 12 amino acids. CDR3 sequence: CAGQGANEKLFF. The CDR3 bases are TGTGCCGGGCAGGGGGCAAATGAAAAACTGTTTTTT.

The V gene is TRBV15, the J gene TRBJ2-6, with D possibly TRBD2 on 6 matching bases. From germline, CDR1 is LNHNV and CDR2 YYDKDF (reference sequence). Trimming took off 0 bases at V and 7 bases at J, with 10 bases between the two ends. The CDR3 runs 15 residues. CDR3 coding DNA: TGTGCCACCAGCAGAGATGGGGGGTCCGCCAACGTCCTGACTTTC. Translating it yields CATSRDGGSANVLTF.

This clone has just a few counts. The chain joins TRBV7-9 to TRBJ2-2, with 7 bases that match TRBD1. V lost 5 bases and J lost 1; bases outside the gene matches: 1. Germline V gives CDR1 SEHNR, CDR2 FQNEAQ (reference sequence). The CDR3 consists of 14 residues. CDR3 in DNA: TGTGCCAGCAGCCGGACAGGGAACACCGGGGAGCTGTTTTTT. It is translated as CASSRTGNTGELFF.

This clone has only a few counts. This chain connects TRBV12-5 to TRBJ1-1; 8 bases match TRBD1. Germline CDR1 is LGHNT and CDR2 is FRNRAP. The ends lost 4 bases at V and 5 bases at J; junction bases unmatched: 9. The CDR3 totals 15 residues. The CDR3 nucleotides are TGTGCTAGTGGTTCATATACGGACAGGGTAACTGAAGCTTTCTTT. The encoded protein is CASGSYTDRVTEAFF.

The chain recombines TRBV18 with TRBJ1-1; D remains unclear. Trimming removed 1 base from V and 1 base from J, with 10 bases in between. The CDR3 is 15 amino acids. Germline-derived CDR1 and CDR2 are KGHSH and LQKENI. The CDR3 reads CASSPLSVPNTEAFF. CDR3 nucleotides: TGTGCCAGCTCACCACTGTCGGTCCCGAACACTGAAGCTTTCTTT.

With respect to this clone: This same CDR3 is encoded by further DNA sequences in the sample. This chain joins TRBV5-1 and TRBJ2-1; 11 nucleotides line up with TRBD2. The CDR3 sequence is 16 residues long. The germline V gene has CDR1 SGHRS and CDR2 YFSETQ. After removal of 2 bases from V and 4 bases from J, the junction contained 5 bases not matched to a gene. CDR3 in amino acids: CASSLTSGGPYNEQFF. The CDR3 nucleotides are TGCGCCAGCAGCTTAACTAGCGGGGGCCCATACAATGAGCAGTTCTTC.

CDR3 bases: TGTGCCAGCAGTTTTTTCCGCTGGCGGGATATGAACACTGAAGCTTTCTTT. Protein: CASSFFRWRDMNTEAFF. The genes are TRBV28 and TRBJ1-1; no firm D call. V was trimmed by 3 bases and J by 0 bases, leaving 17 bases between them. The germline V gene has CDR1 MDHEN and CDR2 SYDVKM. The length of the CDR3 is 17 residues. The full variable domain, completed using reference TRBV28 and TRBJ1-1, is DVKVTQSSRYLVKRTGEKVFLECVQDMDHENMFWYRQDPGLGLRLIYFSYDVKMKEKGDIPEGYSVSREKKERFSLILESASTNQTSMYLCASSFFRWRDMNTEAFFGQGTRLTVV.

V gene TRBV18 combines with J gene TRBJ1-3; D gene uncertain. With 1 base removed from V and 1 base from J, the gap between germline ends came to 17 bases. In germline, CDR1 is KGHSH, CDR2 LQKENI. CDR3 length: 18 residues. The CDR3 sequence: CASSPQVGQYLSGNTIYF. The DNA for the CDR3 is TGTGCCAGCTCACCACAGGTGGGCCAGTACTTATCTGGAAACACCATATATTTT.

The V gene is TRBV5-1, the J gene TRBJ2-2, with TRBD1 matching 8 bases. CDR3 size: 17 residues. J lost 4 bases, V lost 4 bases, and 12 bases had no gene match. Germline V gives CDR1 SGHRS, CDR2 YFSETQ. CDR3 sequence: CASSPRVAGGGTGELFF. As DNA, the CDR3 is TGCGCCAGCAGCCCGAGGGTGGCAGGGGGCGGCACCGGGGAGCTGTTTTTT.

V usage is TRBV2 and J usage is TRBJ2-3; perhaps TRBD1 as D (6 bases). Deletions cut 6 bases from V and 0 bases from J, with 13 bases between. This CDR3 is 15 amino acids long. Germline CDR1 SNHLY, CDR2 FYNNEI. Here the CDR3 DNA reads TGTGCCAGCAGAGACAGGACAGCCAGCACAGATACGCAGTATTTT. Encoded protein: CASRDRTASTDTQYF.

CDR3 sequence: CASSLGLAAYEQYF. The CDR3 coding sequence is TGCGCCAGCAGCTTGGGACTAGCGGCCTACGAGCAGTACTTC. The chain links TRBV4-3 to TRBJ2-5; 11 bases map to TRBD2. Near its end, the DNA agrees better with TRBJ2-7, so the J call may be wrong. The germline V gene encodes CDR1 LGHNA and CDR2 YSLEER. The CDR3 runs to 14 residues.

The V gene is TRBV6-5, the J gene TRBJ1-5, with D possibly matching TRBD1 (5 bases). Trimming removed 2 bases from V and 2 bases from J, with 7 bases in between. This CDR3 is 14 amino acids long. Germline V gene sequence: CDR1 MNHEY, CDR2 SVGAGI. The CDR3: CASSYGRGNQPQHF. DNA for the CDR3: TGTGCCAGCAGTTACGGCAGGGGCAATCAGCCCCAGCATTTT.

This clone was counted a single time. This chain uses TRBV5-6 with TRBJ2-6, with a weak D call TRBD1 (5 bases). Trimming removed 4 bases at V and 0 bases at J, with 8 bases between. The germline V gene has CDR1 SGHDT and CDR2 YYEEEE. The CDR3 covers 15 residues. CDR3 bases: TGTGCCAGCAGCAGACAGTTCTCTGGGGCCAACGTCCTGACTTTC. This encodes CASSRQFSGANVLTF.